A selection of T cell receptor beta chains follows, all from one sample in a study of OX40 agonist ivuxolimab in advanced cancers. Profiled with immunoSEQ multiplex PCR; TCRdb holds only in-frame clones, not every one. The table includes tens of thousands of clones, 81% detected once. Sequenced here: CD4+ or CD8+ T cells sorted from blood, sampled in a trial of the OX40 agonist ivuxolimab. All receptors come from an adult with an advanced solid tumor such as melanoma, head and neck, liver or kidney cancer. Both conserved end residues are part of each CDR3. D genes are given only for firm matches. Size values are once, few and many counts, or a class for expanded clones, and some rows have none.

D gene: TRBD1; V gene: TRBV2; J gene: TRBJ2-7; clone size: .; CDR3 protein: CASRMTGHSEQYF; CDR3 DNA: TGTGCCAGCAGGATGACAGGGCATAGCGAGCAGTACTTC
D gene: TRBD1; V gene: TRBV4-1; J gene: TRBJ1-5; clone size: few; CDR3 protein: CASSQAPGGANKGQPQHF; CDR3 DNA: TGCGCCAGCAGCCAAGCGCCAGGGGGCGCGAATAAGGGTCAGCCCCAGCATTTT
D gene: .; V gene: TRBV7-9; J gene: TRBJ2-3; clone size: .; CDR3 protein: CASSLGGVSTQYF; CDR3 DNA: TGTGCCAGCAGCTTAGGGGGGGTAAGCACGCAGTATTTT
D gene: .; V gene: TRBV6-6; J gene: TRBJ1-2; clone size: .; CDR3 protein: CASSNAGIDGYTF; CDR3 DNA: TGTGCCAGCAGTAATGCGGGCATAGATGGCTACACCTTC
D gene: .; V gene: TRBV11-2; J gene: TRBJ2-3; clone size: once; CDR3 protein: CASSVLGGLSTDTQYF; CDR3 DNA: TGTGCCAGCAGCGTATTGGGGGGACTCTCCACAGATACGCAGTATTTT
D gene: .; V gene: TRBV6-1; J gene: TRBJ1-1; clone size: few; CDR3 protein: CASTQVLNTEAFF; CDR3 DNA: TGTGCCTCAACCCAGGTCCTGAACACTGAAGCTTTCTTT
D gene: .; V gene: TRBV18; J gene: TRBJ1-5; clone size: few; CDR3 protein: CASSPPGGGQPQHF; CDR3 DNA: TGTGCCAGCTCACCACCGGGGGGAGGTCAGCCCCAGCATTTT
D gene: .; V gene: TRBV5-5; J gene: TRBJ2-4; clone size: once; CDR3 protein: CASSLLHDIQYF; CDR3 DNA: TGTGCCAGCAGCTTGTTACACGACATTCAGTACTTC
D gene: .; V gene: TRBV7-6; J gene: TRBJ1-1; clone size: .; CDR3 protein: CASSSRLSGTEAFF; CDR3 DNA: TGTGCCAGCAGCTCCCGACTATCGGGCACTGAAGCTTTCTTT
D gene: .; V gene: TRBV2; J gene: TRBJ2-2; clone size: .; CDR3 protein: CASSEVPMNTGELFF; CDR3 DNA: TGTGCCAGCAGTGAGGTGCCCATGAACACCGGGGAGCTGTTTTTT
D gene: .; V gene: TRBV5-1; J gene: TRBJ2-2; clone size: .; CDR3 protein: CASSVQGPNTGELFF; CDR3 DNA: TGCGCCAGCAGCGTACAGGGCCCGAACACCGGGGAGCTGTTTTTT
D gene: .; V gene: TRBV7-9; J gene: TRBJ1-4; clone size: few; CDR3 protein: CASSSNEEKLFF; CDR3 DNA: TGTGCCAGCAGCTCCAATGAGGAAAAACTGTTTTTT
D gene: .; V gene: TRBV27; J gene: TRBJ1-5; clone size: .; CDR3 protein: CASKLQGAPNQPQHF; CDR3 DNA: TGTGCCAGCAAGCTACAGGGTGCCCCTAATCAGCCCCAGCATTTT
D gene: .; V gene: TRBV20-1; J gene: TRBJ2-3; clone size: once; CDR3 protein: CSALLADTQYF; CDR3 DNA: TGCAGTGCCCTCCTAGCAGATACGCAGTATTTT
D gene: TRBD1; V gene: TRBV2; J gene: TRBJ2-7; clone size: .; CDR3 protein: CASSGDRALTYEQYF; CDR3 DNA: TGTGCCAGCAGTGGTGACAGGGCCCTAACCTACGAGCAGTACTTC
D gene: TRBD2; V gene: TRBV11-3; J gene: TRBJ2-1; clone size: .; CDR3 protein: CASSFSSGGGNEQFF; CDR3 DNA: TGTGCCAGCAGCTTCTCTAGCGGGGGGGGCAATGAGCAGTTCTTC
D gene: .; V gene: TRBV7-3; J gene: TRBJ1-1; clone size: .; CDR3 protein: CASSLGTENTEAFF; CDR3 DNA: TGTGCCAGCAGCCTGGGTACAGAGAACACTGAAGCTTTCTTT
D gene: TRBD1; V gene: TRBV9; J gene: TRBJ2-7; clone size: .; CDR3 protein: CASSLQGTPSTYEQYF; CDR3 DNA: TGTGCCAGCAGCCTACAGGGGACGCCAAGCACCTACGAGCAGTACTTC
D gene: .; V gene: TRBV19; J gene: TRBJ1-2; clone size: .; CDR3 protein: CASSIGVRPVAGYTF; CDR3 DNA: TGTGCCAGTAGTATAGGTGTTCGACCGGTCGCTGGCTACACCTTC
D gene: .; V gene: TRBV11-3; J gene: TRBJ1-2; clone size: once; CDR3 protein: CASSLDGPPGGYGYTF; CDR3 DNA: TGTGCCAGCAGCTTAGACGGGCCTCCCGGAGGTTATGGCTACACCTTC
D gene: TRBD1; V gene: TRBV5-4; J gene: TRBJ2-7; clone size: .; CDR3 protein: CASSLAKGQTYEQYF; CDR3 DNA: TGTGCCAGTAGCTTGGCCAAGGGACAGACCTACGAGCAGTACTTC
D gene: .; V gene: TRBV7-9; J gene: TRBJ1-5; clone size: few; CDR3 protein: CASSLGPGSNQPQHF; CDR3 DNA: TGTGCCAGCAGCTTAGGCCCGGGTAGCAATCAGCCCCAGCATTTT
D gene: .; V gene: TRBV5-1; J gene: TRBJ1-2; clone size: .; CDR3 protein: CASSPGQNYGYTF; CDR3 DNA: TGCGCCAGCAGCCCCGGACAGAACTATGGCTACACCTTC
D gene: .; V gene: TRBV19; J gene: TRBJ2-1; clone size: once; CDR3 protein: CASSPRTQYSYNEQFF; CDR3 DNA: TGTGCCAGTAGTCCCCGGACCCAGTACTCCTACAATGAGCAGTTCTTC
D gene: .; V gene: TRBV6-1; J gene: TRBJ1-5; clone size: few; CDR3 protein: CASGFYSNQPQHF; CDR3 DNA: TGTGCCAGCGGTTTTTATAGCAATCAGCCCCAGCATTTT
D gene: TRBD1; V gene: TRBV11-2; J gene: TRBJ1-1; clone size: .; CDR3 protein: CASSLVRGTEAFF; CDR3 DNA: TGTGCCAGCAGCTTAGTCAGGGGGACTGAAGCTTTCTTT
D gene: TRBD1; V gene: TRBV10-2; J gene: TRBJ1-6; clone size: .; CDR3 protein: CASREQGANSPLHF; CDR3 DNA: TGCGCCAGCAGAGAACAGGGGGCCAATTCACCCCTCCACTTT
D gene: TRBD1; V gene: TRBV19; J gene: TRBJ2-2; clone size: .; CDR3 protein: CASSKTGGKNTGELFF; CDR3 DNA: TGTGCCAGTAGCAAAACAGGGGGCAAGAACACCGGGGAGCTGTTTTTT